This T cell receptor (beta chain) was sequenced for a study of shared clonotypes between healthy human individuals. CDR3 length: 17 amino acids. How the authors handled the data: With immunoSEQ giving junction-only sequences and no quality scores, filtering differed. Sequencing used immunoSEQ multiplex PCR; TCRdb keeps in-frame clones, though not all of them. That table furnishes V, J and clone size, whereas the DNA furnished D and trimming. Of a few million clones in the sample, more than 80% were seen once. The TCR sequence derives from a man in his late teens or twenties in good health. Some clones in this sample may be carry-over from other donors' samples. Sequencing input: naive CD4+ T cells from PBMCs. The sample's subset: CD45RA+ positively selected. The gene calls are TRBV21-1 and TRBJ1-2. TRBV21-1 is annotated as a pseudogene. CDR3 DNA sequence: TGTGCCAGCATAGATTTGGGTAGCCCTATTCTAAACTATGGCTACACCTTC. Amino acid sequence: CASIDLGSPILNYGYTF.